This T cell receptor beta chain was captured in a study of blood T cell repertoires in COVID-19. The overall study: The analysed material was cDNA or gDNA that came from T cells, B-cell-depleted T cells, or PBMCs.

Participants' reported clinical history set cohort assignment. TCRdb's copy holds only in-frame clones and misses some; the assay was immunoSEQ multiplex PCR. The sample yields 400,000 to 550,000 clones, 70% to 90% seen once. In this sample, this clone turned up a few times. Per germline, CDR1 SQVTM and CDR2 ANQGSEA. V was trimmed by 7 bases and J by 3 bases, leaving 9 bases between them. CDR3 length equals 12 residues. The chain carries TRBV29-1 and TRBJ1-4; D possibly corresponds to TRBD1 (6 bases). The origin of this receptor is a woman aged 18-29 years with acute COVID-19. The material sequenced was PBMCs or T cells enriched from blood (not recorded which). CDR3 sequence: CSAGAANEKLFF. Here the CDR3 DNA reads TGCAGCGCGGGGGCTGCTAATGAAAAACTGTTTTTT.